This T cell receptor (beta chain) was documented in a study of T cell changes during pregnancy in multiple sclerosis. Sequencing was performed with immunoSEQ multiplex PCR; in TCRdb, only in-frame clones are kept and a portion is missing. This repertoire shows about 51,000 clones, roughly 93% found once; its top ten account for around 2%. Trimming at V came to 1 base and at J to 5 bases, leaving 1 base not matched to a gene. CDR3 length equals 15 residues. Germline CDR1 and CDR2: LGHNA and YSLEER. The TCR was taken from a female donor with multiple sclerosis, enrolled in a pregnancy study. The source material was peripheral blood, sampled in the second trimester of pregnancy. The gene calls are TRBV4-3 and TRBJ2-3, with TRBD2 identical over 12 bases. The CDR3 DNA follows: TGCGCCAGCAGCCAAGGACTAGCGGGAGTAGATACGCAGTATTTT. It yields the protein CASSQGLAGVDTQYF.